One sample yielded the 3 T cell receptor beta chains listed below, sequenced in a study of blood T cell repertoires in COVID-19. The assay was immunoSEQ multiplex PCR, and TCRdb's table has in-frame clones only and misses some. Among over 85,000 clones, over 85% were seen once, and the ten largest hold under 2%. Sequencing was performed on peripheral blood. The receptor source for this set is a woman aged 45-59 years with COVID-19, enrolled during active disease.

This clone was detected once. The chain carries TRBV30 and TRBJ1-5; D unresolved. V shed 0 bases and J shed 2 bases, with 17 bases lying between them. The CDR3 covers 17 residues. Germline V CDR1 and CDR2: GTSNPN, SVGIG (reference sequence). CDR3 sequence reads: CAWSVRGGSLGNQPQHF. In nucleotides, the CDR3 is TGTGCCTGGAGTGTACGGGGAGGTTCCTTAGGCAATCAGCCCCAGCATTTT.

The chain links TRBV13 to TRBJ1-1, with D unresolved. The length of the CDR3 is 13 residues. Looked up from germline, CDR1 is PRHDT and CDR2 is FYEKMQ (reference sequence). V was cut by 5 bases and J by 0 bases, with 7 bases left in between. The CDR3 nucleotides read TGTGCCAGCAGCGTGTACTTGAACACTGAAGCTTTCTTT. Its protein is CASSVYLNTEAFF. The full variable domain, in which reference TRBV13 and TRBJ1-1 provide the parts outside the CDR3, is AAGVIQSPRHLIKEKRETATLKCYPIPRHDTVYWYQQGPGQDPQFLISFYEKMQSDKGSIPDRFSAQQFSDYHSELNMSSLELGDSALYFCASSVYLNTEAFFGQGTRLTVV.

The rearrangement joins TRBV23-1 to TRBJ2-5; 9 bases match TRBD1. TRBV23-1 is an ORF, with its function uncertain. The CDR3 extends over 13 amino acids. Germline trimming cut 11 bases from V and 9 bases from J; bases unmatched to any gene: 13. CDR3 in DNA: TGCGCCTGGGCGCCGGGACAGGGAGTATCCCAGTACTTC. Amino acid sequence: CAWAPGQGVSQYF.